This T cell receptor (beta chain) was obtained from a study of breast tumors, draining lymph nodes, adjacent tissues. Germline V gene lookup returns CDR1 SGHKS and CDR2 YYEKEE (reference sequence). The CDR3 sequence is 16 residues long. Deletions cut 7 bases from V and 0 bases from J, with 20 bases between. Samples came from axillary lymph nodes draining the breast cancer. TCRdb independently ran MiXCR on the multiplex PCR reads; one entry per CDR3 protein. The table lists some 170,000 distinct CDR3 sequences, approximately 33% of them singletons. Notes on the study in general: Data only fit, rather than demonstrated, lymph node origin of most tumor T cells. Compared with lymph nodes, tumors were less diverse; compared with nontumor tissue, more. Findings are consistent with lymph node origin and intratumoral expansion of most tumor T cells.

This clonotype was seen at least ten times. Its antigen is as yet unknown. Sequencing used axillary lymph node tissue. This TCR was recovered from a female donor with breast cancer. Some clones in this sample may be carry-over from other donors' samples. V is TRBV5-5 and J is TRBJ2-7; D remains unclear. The CDR3 here is CASRPSNRPSSYEQYF. CDR3 bases: TGTGCCAGCCGACCGAGCAATCGACCGAGCTCCTACGAGCAGTACTTC.